The 5 T cell receptor beta chains given below trace back to one sample, sequenced in a study of blood T cell repertoires in COVID-19. The protocol was immunoSEQ multiplex PCR, while the TCRdb copy is restricted to in-frame clones and leaves out a portion. The table includes some 350,000 clones, around 91% detected once. The sequenced sample consisted of peripheral blood. The source of these receptors is a woman aged 18-35 years who had recovered from COVID-19.

The chain links TRBV5-1 to TRBJ2-1; the D gene is possibly TRBD2 (6 bases). The CDR3 consists of 15 residues. Between the trimmed V and J ends, which lost 2 bases and 4 bases, there was a span of 13 bases. In germline, CDR1 is SGHRS, CDR2 YFSETQ. The CDR3 spells CASSFAGTGYNEQFF. The CDR3 nucleotides read TGCGCCAGCAGCTTCGCTGGGACTGGATACAATGAGCAGTTCTTC. Variable domain in full (rest from reference TRBV5-1 and TRBJ2-1): KAGVTQTPRYLIKTRGQQVTLSCSPISGHRSVSWYQQTPGQGLQFLFEYFSETQRNKGNFPGRFSGRQFSNSRSEMNVSTLELGDSALYLCASSFAGTGYNEQFFGPGTRLTVL.

The V call is TRBV11-3, the J call TRBJ1-1; a weak D match, TRBD1 (6 bases). The germline CDR1 and CDR2 sequences are SGHNT and YENEEA. V was pared by 4 bases and J by 0 bases, with 6 bases between. CDR3 size: 13 residues. The CDR3 loop reads CASSSGVNTEAFF. Written as DNA, the CDR3 is TGTGCCAGCAGCTCAGGGGTGAACACTGAAGCTTTCTTT. The full variable domain, completed using reference TRBV11-3 and TRBJ1-1, is EAGVVQSPRYKIIEKKQPVAFWCNPISGHNTLYWYLQNLGQGPELLIRYENEEAVDDSQLPKDRFSAERLKGVDSTLKIQPAELGDSAVYLCASSSGVNTEAFFGQGTRLTVV.

The chain recombines TRBV11-3 with TRBJ1-1; weak D call: TRBD1 (5 bases). The V end lost 6 bases, the J end lost 3 bases, and 14 bases lay between the germline ends. Germline assignment: CDR1 SGHNT and CDR2 YENEEA. The CDR3 runs to 14 residues. CDR3 coding DNA: TGTGCCAGCAGTTCAGGGAGGGTGGACACTGAAGCTTTCTTT. As protein: CASSSGRVDTEAFF.

The CDR3 protein is CASSSGTSGDHTGELFF. CDR3 sequence (DNA): TGTGCCAGCAGCTCAGGGACTAGCGGGGATCACACCGGGGAGCTGTTTTTT. This chain joins TRBV7-6 and TRBJ2-2, with 13 bases fitting TRBD2. Germline V gene lookup returns CDR1 SGHVS and CDR2 FNYEAQ. The CDR3 is made up of 17 amino acids. V shed 4 bases, J shed 3 bases, and the junction held 5 bases outside the gene matches.

V is TRBV30 and J is TRBJ2-2, with TRBD2 as a possible D gene (5 bases). The V gene's germline CDR1 is GTSNPN and CDR2 SVGIG (reference sequence). Trimming removed 0 bases at V and 5 bases at J, with 13 bases between. The CDR3 is 15 residues long. Here the CDR3 DNA reads TGTGCCTGGAGTGTAAACGGGAAGTGGACCGGGGAGCTGTTTTTT. Translation: CAWSVNGKWTGELFF.